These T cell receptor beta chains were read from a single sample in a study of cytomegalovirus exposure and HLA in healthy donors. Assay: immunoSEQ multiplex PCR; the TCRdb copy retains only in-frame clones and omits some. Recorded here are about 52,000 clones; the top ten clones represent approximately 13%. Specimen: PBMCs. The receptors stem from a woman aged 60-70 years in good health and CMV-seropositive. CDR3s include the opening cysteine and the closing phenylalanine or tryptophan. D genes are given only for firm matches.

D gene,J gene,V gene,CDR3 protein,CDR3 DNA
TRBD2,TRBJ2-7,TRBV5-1,CASGVSSGGFYEQYF,TGCGCCAGCGGCGTGTCTAGCGGGGGGTTCTACGAGCAGTACTTC
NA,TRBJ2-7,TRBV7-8,CASSLRRQQDYEQYF,TGTGCCAGCAGCTTACGACGGCAGCAGGATTACGAGCAGTACTTC
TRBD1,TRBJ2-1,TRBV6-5,CASRPYQGARNEQFF,TGTGCCAGCAGACCATACCAGGGGGCGCGGAATGAGCAGTTCTTC
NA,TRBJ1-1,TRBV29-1,CSVELGGEAFF,TGCAGCGTTGAGCTAGGAGGTGAAGCTTTCTTT
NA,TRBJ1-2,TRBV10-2,CASTVNRDITYGYTF,TGCGCCAGCACTGTTAACCGGGACATCACGTATGGCTACACCTTC
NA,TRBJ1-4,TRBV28,CASSFYEKLFF,TGTGCCAGCAGTTTCTACGAAAAACTGTTTTTT
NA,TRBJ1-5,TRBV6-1,CASSEAGIVGGRYSNQPQHF,TGTGCCAGCAGTGAAGCTGGTATTGTTGGCGGGAGGTATAGCAATCAGCCCCAGCATTTT
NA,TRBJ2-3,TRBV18,CASSPRGGGTDTQYF,TGTGCCAGCTCACCCCGAGGGGGTGGGACAGATACGCAGTATTTT
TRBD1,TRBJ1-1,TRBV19,CASREGDRAGNTEAFF,TGTGCCAGTCGTGAGGGGGACAGGGCGGGGAACACTGAAGCTTTCTTT
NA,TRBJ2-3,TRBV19,CASSLGLSTDTQYF,TGTGCCAGTAGCCTCGGACTTAGCACAGATACGCAGTATTTT
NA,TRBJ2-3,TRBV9,CASSVDGRGTDTQYF,TGTGCCAGCAGCGTGGACGGAAGAGGGACAGATACGCAGTATTTT
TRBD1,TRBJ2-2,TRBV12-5,CASGSQGAAGELFF,TGTGCTAGTGGTTCGCAGGGGGCAGCCGGGGAGCTGTTTTTT
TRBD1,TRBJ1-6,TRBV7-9,CASSLGQGGNSPLHF,TGTGCCAGCAGCTTAGGACAGGGAGGTAATTCACCCCTCCACTTT
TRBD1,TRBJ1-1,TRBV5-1,CASSWTGDTEAFF,TGCGCCAGCAGCTGGACAGGGGACACTGAAGCTTTCTTT
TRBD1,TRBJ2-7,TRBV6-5,CASSKTGDEQYF,TGTGCCAGCAGCAAAACAGGGGACGAGCAGTACTTC
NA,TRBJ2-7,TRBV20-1,CSATSSNEQYF,TGCAGTGCAACTTCTAGCAACGAGCAGTACTTC
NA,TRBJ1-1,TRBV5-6,CASSFRTRARTEAFF,TGTGCCAGCAGCTTCCGGACAAGGGCGAGAACTGAAGCTTTCTTT
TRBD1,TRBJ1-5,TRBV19,CASWNRGEGSNQPQHF,TGTGCCAGTTGGAACAGGGGGGAGGGTTCCAATCAGCCCCAGCATTTT
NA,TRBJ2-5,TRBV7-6,CASTPSGQETQYF,TGTGCCAGCACCCCCTCCGGGCAAGAGACCCAGTACTTC
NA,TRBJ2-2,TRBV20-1,CPGEDTGELFF,TGCCCAGGGGAAGACACCGGGGAGCTGTTTTTT
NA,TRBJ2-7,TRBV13,CASSLDRATYEQYF,TGTGCCAGCAGCTTAGACAGGGCTACCTACGAGCAGTACTTC
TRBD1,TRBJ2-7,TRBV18,CASSPGTGAEQYF,TGTGCCAGCTCACCAGGGACAGGGGCTGAGCAGTACTTC
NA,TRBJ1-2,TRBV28,CASTERSDNYGYTF,TGTGCCAGTACTGAGAGGTCAGATAACTATGGCTACACCTTC
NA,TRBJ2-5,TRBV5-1,CASTPEAAETTQYF,TGCGCCAGCACCCCGGAGGCGGCAGAGACGACCCAGTACTTC
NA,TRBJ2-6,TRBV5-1,CASSLELLAAGANVLTF,TGCGCCAGCAGCTTGGAACTACTAGCTGCAGGGGCCAACGTCCTGACTTTC
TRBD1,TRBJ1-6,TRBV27,CASSFRGGQGASYNSPLHF,TGTGCCAGCAGTTTTAGGGGGGGGCAGGGGGCTTCCTATAATTCACCCCTCCACTTT
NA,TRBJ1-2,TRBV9,CASSEGNSYGYTF,TGTGCCAGCAGCGAGGGGAATAGCTATGGCTACACCTTC
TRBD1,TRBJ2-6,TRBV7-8,CASTRRDRGGGANVLTF,TGTGCCAGCACCCGCCGGGACAGGGGTGGTGGGGCCAACGTCCTGACTTTC
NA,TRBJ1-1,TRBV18,CASSPGEMNTEAFF,TGTGCCAGCTCACCAGGGGAGATGAACACTGAAGCTTTCTTT
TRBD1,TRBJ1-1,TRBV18,CASSPPSGGTEDFF,TGTGCCAGCTCACCACCTTCAGGGGGCACTGAAGATTTCTTT
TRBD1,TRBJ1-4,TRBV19,CASSIGRQGGNEKLFF,TGTGCCAGTAGTATCGGACGACAGGGTGGAAATGAAAAACTGTTTTTT
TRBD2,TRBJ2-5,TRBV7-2,CASSLSSGELQETQYF,TGTGCCAGCAGCTTAAGTAGCGGGGAGCTCCAAGAGACCCAGTACTTC
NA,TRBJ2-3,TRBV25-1,CASRIAASTDTQYF,TGTGCCAGCAGGATAGCGGCTAGCACAGATACGCAGTATTTT